Given below is one T cell receptor (beta chain) in context. Its matching antigen is unknown. The entry originates in a study of T cells in localized non-small cell lung cancer. Atypia-free adjacent lung came from at least 2 cm beyond the tumor margin. General observations from the study: In adjacent lung appeared a median around 56 of the top 100 tumor clones. Uninvolved nearby lung showed the greatest T cell clonality, exceeding that found in tumor.

The assay was immunoSEQ multiplex PCR, and TCRdb's table has in-frame clones only and misses some. Among around 1,700 clones listed, approximately 29% were seen once. Germline CDR1 is MDHEN and CDR2 is SYDVKM. The CDR3 loop spans 15 amino acids. Trimming removed 6 bases at V and 0 bases at J, with 15 bases between. The specimen comprised normal lung tissue next to the tumor, sampled before any cancer treatment. This receptor was identified in a male donor older than 55 with stage II squamous cell lung carcinoma. V and J are TRBV28 and TRBJ2-7, with D possibly matching TRBD1 (6 bases). In DNA form, the CDR3 reads TGTGCCAGCAGATTGACAGGCAGGAGCTCCTACGAGCAGTACTTC. This sequence encodes CASRLTGRSSYEQYF.